Sequencing of this T cell receptor (beta chain) was carried out in a study of CD8 T cells in ankylosing spondylitis. Details on this clonotype: The junction differs from germline at one of its ends, possibly a read error.

The CDR3 spans 16 residues. Germline V CDR1 and CDR2: DFQATT, SNEGSKA (reference sequence). In making TCR beta libraries, quantitative 5'-RACE with molecular barcodes was used. TCRdb re-derived calls from the 5' RACE reads in MiXCR, one entry per CDR3 protein. The data contain 250,000 to 300,000 distinct CDR3 sequences, around 20% of them singletons. Sequencing used blood, either unsorted or a sorted T cell fraction (not recorded which). The chain couples TRBV20-1 to TRBJ1-6, with D possibly being TRBD1 (5 bases). This TCR was sampled from a male donor with ankylosing spondylitis or in good health (not recorded which). The DNA of the CDR3 is TGCTGTGCTCCAATGGGGGGAAGCTCCTATAATTCACCCCTCCACTTT. Translated, it gives CCAPMGGSSYNSPLHF.